A selection of T cell receptor beta chains follows, all from one sample in a study of blood T cell repertoires in COVID-19. Only in-frame clones appear in the TCRdb table, and some are missing; sequencing was by immunoSEQ multiplex PCR. The sample lists about 270,000 clones, about 86% occurring once. The sequenced sample consisted of peripheral blood. These receptors came from a woman in her sixties with active or convalescent COVID-19. The CDR3 runs from the conserved cysteine through the conserved F or W. Each record gives: V gene, clone size, J gene, D gene, CDR3 DNA, CDR3 protein. D genes are given only for firm matches. Some rows mark clone size as missing; the rest say once, few, many or name a class of expanded clone.

V: TRBV5-6; size: few; J: TRBJ1-1; D: .; DNA: TGTGCCAGCAGCCCCCAAATCTACAGGAACACTGAAGCTTTCTTT; CDR3: CASSPQIYRNTEAFF
V: TRBV7-2; size: .; J: TRBJ1-1; D: .; DNA: TGTGCCAGCAGCTTATCTGGAGGAACTCACACTGAAGCTTTCTTT; CDR3: CASSLSGGTHTEAFF
V: TRBV19; size: .; J: TRBJ2-2; D: .; DNA: TGTGCCAGTAGTTTAACAGGGTCCGGGGAGCTGTTTTTT; CDR3: CASSLTGSGELFF
V: TRBV30; size: .; J: TRBJ2-5; D: TRBD1; DNA: TGTGCCTGGAGTAGACAGGGTTGGCAAGAGACCCAGTACTTC; CDR3: CAWSRQGWQETQYF
V: TRBV12-5; size: .; J: TRBJ2-5; D: .; DNA: TGTGCTAGTGGTCCGCGTTCGGGTAAAGAGACCCAGTACTTC; CDR3: CASGPRSGKETQYF
V: TRBV19; size: .; J: TRBJ1-2; D: TRBD1; DNA: TGTGCCAGTAGCTCGGGACAGGGGAACCATGGGCTCTATGGCTACACCTTC; CDR3: CASSSGQGNHGLYGYTF
V: TRBV27; size: .; J: TRBJ2-7; D: .; DNA: TGTGCCAGCAGTTCCGGACAGAGGAGCTCCTACGAGCAGTACTTC; CDR3: CASSSGQRSSYEQYF
V: TRBV5-1; size: .; J: TRBJ1-6; D: TRBD1; DNA: TGCGCCAGCAGCTATACAGGGGGCAATTCACCCCTCCACTTT; CDR3: CASSYTGGNSPLHF
V: TRBV7-9; size: few; J: TRBJ1-2; D: .; DNA: TGTGCCAGCAGCTTACGCCAAGGGGTCGGGTATGGCTACACCTTC; CDR3: CASSLRQGVGYGYTF
V: TRBV9; size: .; J: TRBJ2-5; D: TRBD2; DNA: TGTGCCAGCAGCTGGCGGGGGGCTGTGGAGACCCAGTACTTC; CDR3: CASSWRGAVETQYF
V: TRBV28; size: .; J: TRBJ1-3; D: .; DNA: TGTGCCAGCAGTTTTGCCCAGGGAAGGGGAAACACCATATATTTT; CDR3: CASSFAQGRGNTIYF
V: TRBV15; size: .; J: TRBJ1-4; D: .; DNA: TGTGCCACCAGCAGAAGTAAGCTTATGGTTGCAACTAATGAAAAACTGTTTTTT; CDR3: CATSRSKLMVATNEKLFF
V: TRBV3-1/TRBV3-2; size: once; J: TRBJ1-1; D: .; DNA: TGTGCCAGCAGGAAAGGGGCCAGGCAGAACACTGAAGCTTTCTTT; CDR3: CASRKGARQNTEAFF
V: TRBV18; size: .; J: TRBJ1-1; D: .; DNA: TGTGCCAGCTCACCAGGCAAGGGGGACACTGAAGCTTTCTTT; CDR3: CASSPGKGDTEAFF
V: TRBV10-3; size: few; J: TRBJ1-5; D: TRBD1; DNA: TGTGCCATCTCCCCGACAGGGGCCCTCAGTAATAGCAATCAGCCCCAGCATTTT; CDR3: CAISPTGALSNSNQPQHF
V: TRBV10-3; size: .; J: TRBJ1-2; D: .; DNA: TGTGCCATCAGTGGACAGTATAACTATGGCTACACCTTC; CDR3: CAISGQYNYGYTF